This T cell receptor (beta chain) was recovered during a study of blood T cell repertoires in COVID-19. CDR3 length: 14 residues. The germline V and J ends were trimmed by 4 bases and 5 bases, with 16 bases remaining between them. The germline V gene has CDR1 SGHKS and CDR2 YYEKEE (reference sequence). The repertoire was sequenced with immunoSEQ multiplex PCR; TCRdb's copy has only in-frame clones and lacks some. The sample includes over 75,000 clones, 85% to 90% of them seen just once. Sequences were obtained from peripheral blood. The chain employs TRBV5-5 and TRBJ2-7, with a weak D call TRBD2 (5 bases). The TCR comes from a man over 45 with COVID-19, enrolled during active disease. The CDR3 reads CASSLGIQGNEQYF. In DNA form, the CDR3 reads TGTGCCAGCAGCCTCGGGATCCAAGGCAACGAGCAGTACTTC.